This T cell receptor beta chain was captured in a study of cytomegalovirus exposure and HLA in healthy donors. Whole-study findings and limits: A link between a missense DCLRE1C variant and TCR beta V- and J-gene trimming emerged from a later analysis.

Primers included in the PCR were 60 Vbeta and 13 Jbeta primers. The method was immunoSEQ multiplex PCR; TCRdb's version includes in-frame clones alone and lacks a portion of them. The sample lists roughly 190,000 clones, about four fifths seen once, with about 1.7% in the top ten. Per germline, CDR1 MNHEY and CDR2 SVGAGI. The length of the CDR3 is 15 residues. The junction had 4 bases not matched to a gene; V was cut back by 4 bases and J by 4 bases. Concerning this clone: The antigen is not known.

This chain links TRBV6-5 with TRBJ2-5, with 12 positions matching TRBD1. Sample: PBMCs. The TCR was taken from a woman aged 18-29 years in good health and CMV-seronegative. CDR3 coding DNA: TGTGCCAGCAGTTCCCCGGGACAGGGGGCAGAGACCCAGTACTTC. This translates into CASSSPGQGAETQYF.